This TCR beta chain derives from a study of OX40 agonist ivuxolimab in advanced cancers. Study overall: Treatment received earlier with anti-PD-1, anti-PD-L1 or anti-CTLA-4 agents was allowed, and approximately 44% had some.

This clone was seen only once. CDR1 and CDR2 (germline): MDHEN, SYDVKM. V lost 7 bases and J lost 1, with 19 bases in between. This CDR3 has 16 amino acids. Some clones are missing from TCRdb's copy, which holds only in-frame ones; the method was immunoSEQ multiplex PCR. In the table there are around 140,000 clones, about 93% of which are singletons. The sequence came from an adult with an advanced solid tumor such as melanoma, head and neck, liver or kidney cancer. The chain uses TRBV28 and TRBJ1-1; maybe TRBD1 (6 bases). The sequencing used CD4+ or CD8+ T cells sorted from blood, collected in a trial of the OX40 agonist ivuxolimab. As DNA, the CDR3 is TGTGCCAGCACCTCCATCGGGACACTACAGAACACTGAAGCTTTCTTT. Protein product: CASTSIGTLQNTEAFF.